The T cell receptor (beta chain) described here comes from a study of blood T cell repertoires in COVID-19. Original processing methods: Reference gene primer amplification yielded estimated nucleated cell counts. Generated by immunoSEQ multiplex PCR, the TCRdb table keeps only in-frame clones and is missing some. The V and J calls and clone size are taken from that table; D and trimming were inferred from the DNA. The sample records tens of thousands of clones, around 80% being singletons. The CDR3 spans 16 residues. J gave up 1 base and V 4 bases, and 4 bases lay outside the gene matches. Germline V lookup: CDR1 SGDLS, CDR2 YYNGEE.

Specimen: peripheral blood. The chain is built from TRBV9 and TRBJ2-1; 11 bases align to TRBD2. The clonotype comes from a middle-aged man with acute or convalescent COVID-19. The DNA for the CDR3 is TGTGCCAGCAGCCCAGGACTAGCGGGTTCCTACAATGAGCAGTTCTTC. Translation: CASSPGLAGSYNEQFF.